A single sample is the source of the 16 T cell receptor beta chains below, sequenced in a study of a mutant IDH1 vaccine in newly diagnosed glioma (dated by TCRdb to about 2021). The protocol used for the library was the immunoSEQ multiplex PCR assay. The source is immuneACCESS, and TCRdb retained only in-frame sequences with V and J called. Part of the clones is not carried over; for the studies checked, unresolved V genes explain less than half of this, and the remainder is unexplained. The sample data list around 40,000 clones, and 75% to 85% of these were observed just once. The top ten hold 12% of the sample. Antigens of these TCRs are unknown. The label giving this sample's time point can be read as: week 5, during vaccination. A 20-mer mutant IDH1 peptide at 300 micrograms in Montanide made up each vaccine dose, which was injected subcutaneously together with topical imiquimod. The sample here was PBMCs, taken from a glioma patient whose treatment included an IDH1 peptide vaccine. All receptors come from a man aged 50 or older with glioma.

The chain carries TRBV7-9 and TRBJ1-2; D remains unclear. CDR1 is SEHNR, CDR2 FQNEAQ, per germline (reference sequence). This CDR3 contains 13 residues. Trimming shortened V by 5 bases and J by 3 bases, and 10 bases separated the two germline ends. The CDR3 region is CASSPRTHYGYTF. CDR3 DNA: TGTGCCAGCAGCCCTCGGACCCACTATGGCTACACCTTC.

This clone was detected a few times. The V call is TRBV10-3, the J call TRBJ1-1; TRBD1 agrees at 8 bases. The CDR3 contains 13 residues. Per the germline V gene, CDR1 is ENHRY and CDR2 is SYGVKD. Germline trimming cut 4 bases from V and 4 bases from J; bases unmatched to any gene: 2. DNA for the CDR3: TGTGCCATCAGTGGGGGACAGGCCACTGAAGCTTTCTTT. Protein sequence: CAISGGQATEAFF.

The V call is TRBV30, the J call TRBJ2-7; 7 bases align to TRBD1. The germline gives CDR1 GTSNPN, CDR2 SVGIG (reference sequence). V shed 3 bases, J shed 3 bases, and the junction held 8 bases outside the gene matches. The length of the CDR3 is 14 residues. CDR3 sequence (DNA): TGTGCCTGGAGCTCGGGACAGAGTCTCTACGAGCAGTACTTC. Its translation: CAWSSGQSLYEQYF.

J is TRBJ2-1 and V is TRBV14; TRBD2 matches at 12 bases. V lost 3 bases, J lost 4 bases, and 10 bases stayed unmatched. The CDR3 loop spans 18 amino acids. CDR1 is SGHDN and CDR2 is FVKESK in the germline V gene. The DNA for the CDR3 is TGTGCCAGCAGCCAGGACATACTAGCGGGGGGCCTGTACAATGAGCAGTTCTTC. Its translation is CASSQDILAGGLYNEQFF. Based on the CDR3 plus reference TRBV14 and TRBJ2-1, the full variable domain is EAGVTQFPSHSVIEKGQTVTLRCDPISGHDNLYWYRRVMGKEIKFLLHFVKESKQDESGMPNNRFLAERTGGTYSTLKVQPAELEDSGVYFCASSQDILAGGLYNEQFFGPGTRLTVL.

The chain links TRBV19 to TRBJ1-2; 8 bases fit TRBD1. V lost 4 bases, J lost 6 bases, and 10 bases stayed unmatched. Germline V gene lookup returns CDR1 LNHDA and CDR2 SQIVND (reference sequence). This CDR3 region has 15 residues. CDR3 in DNA: TGTGCCAGTAGTAATCAGGGGGCGAGATTCGATGGCTACACCTTC. Encoded protein: CASSNQGARFDGYTF.

CDR3 region: CASSFGRGVETQYF. In nucleotides, the CDR3 is TGTGCCAGCAGCTTCGGCAGGGGCGTCGAGACCCAGTACTTC. V gene TRBV7-2 combines with J gene TRBJ2-5, with a tentative D call TRBD1 (6 bases). In germline, CDR1 is SGHTA, CDR2 FQGNSA. This CDR3 is 14 amino acids long. The V and J ends lost 3 bases and 5 bases respectively, with 13 bases between them.

The genes are TRBV7-8 and TRBJ2-7; unclear D gene. Germline V gives CDR1 SGHVS, CDR2 FQNEAQ. The CDR3 totals 16 residues. With 3 bases removed from V and 0 bases from J, the gap between germline ends came to 15 bases. The CDR3 nucleotides read TGTGCCAGCAGCTTTATACCCGGACGTAGCTCCTACGAGCAGTACTTC. This sequence encodes CASSFIPGRSSYEQYF.

The J gene is TRBJ2-1, the V gene TRBV5-1; 8 bases agree with TRBD2. With 8 bases clipped from V and 5 bases from J, the junction kept 9 bases outside the gene matches. This CDR3 contains 14 residues. Germline CDR1 reads SGHRS; CDR2 reads YFSETQ. The CDR3 DNA sequence: TGCGCCAGTTCGTCCGGGACTAGTGACAATGAGCAGTTCTTC. It codes for CASSSGTSDNEQFF.

This clone was found once. This rearrangement joins TRBV27 to TRBJ1-2, with a weak D call TRBD1 (5 bases). CDR3 length: 15 amino acids. CDR1 and CDR2 (germline): MNHEY, SMNVEV (reference sequence). The germline V and J ends were trimmed by 5 bases and 8 bases, with 21 bases remaining between them. The CDR3 nucleotides are TGTGCCAGCAGTCCTCACCAGGGAGTCTCTATCGGCTACACCTTC. Translated: CASSPHQGVSIGYTF.

The chain uses TRBV29-1 and TRBJ1-2; TRBD1 aligns across 8 bases. Germline CDR1 and CDR2: SQVTM and ANQGSEA. The CDR3 consists of 11 residues. V was clipped by 7 bases and J by 3 bases; unmatched bases: 1. The CDR3 DNA reads TGCAGCGCGGGACAGGACTATGGCTACACCTTC. Amino acids: CSAGQDYGYTF.

The rearrangement uses TRBV5-4 and TRBJ2-7; 10 nucleotides align to TRBD2. This CDR3 comprises 14 residues. Trimming at V came to 4 bases and at J to 1 base, leaving 2 bases not matched to a gene. Germline V gene lookup returns CDR1 SGHNT and CDR2 YYREEE (reference sequence). CDR3 in amino acids: CASSLSGGSYEQYF. The CDR3 coding sequence is TGTGCCAGCAGCCTTAGCGGGGGGTCCTACGAGCAGTACTTC.

V gene TRBV4-3 combines with J gene TRBJ1-1; D is unresolved. Between the trimmed V and J ends, which lost 2 bases and 11 bases, there was a span of 15 bases. There are 13 residues in the CDR3. Per the germline V gene, CDR1 is LGHNA and CDR2 is YSLEER. CDR3 residues: CASSQSIREGAFF. The DNA of the CDR3 is TGCGCCAGCAGCCAATCCATCCGGGAGGGTGCTTTCTTT.

The V call is TRBV7-2, the J call TRBJ1-3; 9 positions match TRBD1. Germline V lookup: CDR1 SGHTA, CDR2 FQGNSA. The CDR3 covers 15 residues. The trim removed 5 bases at V and 3 bases at J, leaving 5 bases unmatched. This CDR3 reads CASSRTGDNGNTIYF. The DNA for the CDR3 is TGTGCCAGCAGCCGGACAGGGGACAATGGAAACACCATATATTTT. The full variable domain, its missing parts supplied by reference TRBV7-2 and TRBJ1-3, is GAGVSQSPSNKVTEKGKDVELRCDPISGHTALYWYRQSLGQGLEFLIYFQGNSAPDKSGLPSDRFSAERTGGSVSTLTIQRTQQEDSAVYLCASSRTGDNGNTIYFGEGSWLTVV.

V usage is TRBV6-5 and J usage is TRBJ2-2, with D possibly being TRBD2 (6 bases). Germline V gene sequence: CDR1 MNHEY, CDR2 SVGAGI. This CDR3 contains 14 residues. The V end lost 6 bases, the J end lost 6 bases, and 14 bases lay between the germline ends. The chain's CDR3 is CASRRGGSAGELFF. The CDR3 DNA sequence: TGTGCCAGCAGGAGGGGAGGCAGTGCCGGGGAGCTGTTTTTT.

This chain links TRBV7-3 with TRBJ2-3, with D maybe TRBD2 (6 bases). The V gene's germline CDR1 is SGHTA and CDR2 FQGTGA. The CDR3 is 13 residues long. Trimming took 5 bases from V and 5 from J, leaving 11 bases between them. CDR3 coding DNA: TGTGCCAGCAGCGGTCCGGGACTAGATACGCAGTATTTT. Residues: CASSGPGLDTQYF.

This chain links TRBV27 with TRBJ2-7; D possibly corresponds to TRBD1 (6 bases). Trimming left V 1 base short and J 0 bases short, with 7 bases between. Germline V lookup: CDR1 MNHEY, CDR2 SMNVEV (reference sequence). This CDR3 spans 14 amino acids. CDR3 DNA: TGTGCCAGCAGTTTATACAGGGCCTCCTACGAGCAGTACTTC. Its translation is CASSLYRASYEQYF.